This T cell receptor (beta chain) is from a study of response to subunit inactivated influenza vaccine. After removal of 5 bases from V and 5 bases from J, the junction contained 15 bases not matched to a gene. Germline-derived CDR1 and CDR2 are SEHNR and FQNEAQ (reference sequence). The CDR3 sequence is 17 residues long. This clonotype was seen a handful of times. TCRdb analysed the RT-PCR reads with MiXCR anew, one entry per CDR3 protein. This table has hundreds of thousands of distinct CDR3 sequences, around 8% appearing once. The origin of this receptor is a man aged 50-75 years who received an inactivated influenza vaccine. Material: PBMCs from blood, obtained less than 30 months after vaccination. The chain is built from TRBV7-9 and TRBJ2-7; 10 bases are a match to TRBD2. The DNA for the CDR3 is TGTGCCAGCAGCCGGGCGGCTAGCGGGAGACAATCCGACGAGCAGTACTTC. Translation: CASSRAASGRQSDEQYF.